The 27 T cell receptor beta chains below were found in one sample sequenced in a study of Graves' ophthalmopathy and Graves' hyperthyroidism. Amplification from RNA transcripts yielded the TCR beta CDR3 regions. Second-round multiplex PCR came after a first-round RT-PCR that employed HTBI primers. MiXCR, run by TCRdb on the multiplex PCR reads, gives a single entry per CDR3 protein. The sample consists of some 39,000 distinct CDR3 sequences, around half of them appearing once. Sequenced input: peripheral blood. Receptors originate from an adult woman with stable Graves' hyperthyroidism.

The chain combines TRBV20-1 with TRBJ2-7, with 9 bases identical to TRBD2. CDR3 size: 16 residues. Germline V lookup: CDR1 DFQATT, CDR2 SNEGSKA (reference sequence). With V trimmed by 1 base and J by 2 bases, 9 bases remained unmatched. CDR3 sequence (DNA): TGCAGTGCTAGAGCCGATACTAGCGGGCTAGCCTACGAGCAGTACTTC. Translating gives CSARADTSGLAYEQYF.

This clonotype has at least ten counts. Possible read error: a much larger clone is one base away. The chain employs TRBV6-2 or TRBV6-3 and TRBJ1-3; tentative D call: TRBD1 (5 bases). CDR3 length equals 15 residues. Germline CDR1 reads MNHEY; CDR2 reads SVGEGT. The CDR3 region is CASSFGHRSGTTIYF. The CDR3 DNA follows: TGTGCCAGCAGTTTCGGACACCGCTCTGGAACCACCATATATTTT.

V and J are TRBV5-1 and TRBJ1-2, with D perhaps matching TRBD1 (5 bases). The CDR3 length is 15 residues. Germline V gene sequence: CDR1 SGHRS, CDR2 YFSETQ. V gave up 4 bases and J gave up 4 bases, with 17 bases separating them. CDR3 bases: TGCGCCAGCAGCAGCTTGGGGGGGGTCGGCTATGGCTACACCTTC. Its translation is CASSSLGGVGYGYTF.

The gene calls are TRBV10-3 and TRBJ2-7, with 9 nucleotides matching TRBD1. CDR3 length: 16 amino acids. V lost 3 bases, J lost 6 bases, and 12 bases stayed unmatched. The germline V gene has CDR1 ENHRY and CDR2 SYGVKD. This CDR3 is CAISDGPGTGYAEQYF. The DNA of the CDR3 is TGTGCCATCAGTGATGGACCCGGGACAGGGTACGCCGAGCAGTACTTC.

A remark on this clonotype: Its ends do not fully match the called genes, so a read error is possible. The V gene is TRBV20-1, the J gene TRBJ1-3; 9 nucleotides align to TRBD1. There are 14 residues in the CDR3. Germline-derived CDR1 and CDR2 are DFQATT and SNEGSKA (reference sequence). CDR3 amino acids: CGAHRGLDGNTIYF. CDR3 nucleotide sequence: TGCGGTGCACACAGGGGGCTTGATGGAAACACTATATATTTT.

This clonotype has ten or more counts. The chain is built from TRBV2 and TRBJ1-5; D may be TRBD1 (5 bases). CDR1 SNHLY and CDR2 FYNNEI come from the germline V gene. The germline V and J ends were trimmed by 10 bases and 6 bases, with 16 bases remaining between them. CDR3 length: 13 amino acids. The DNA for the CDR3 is TGTGCCACCAGGGAGGGGAAGGGTCAGCCCCAGCATTTT. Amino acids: CATREGKGQPQHF.

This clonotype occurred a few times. The CDR3 region has the DNA TGTGCCAGCAGCTGGACAGGGGGCGCGGCAGGCTACACCTTC. As protein: CASSWTGGAAGYTF. This chain joins TRBV4-2 and TRBJ1-2; TRBD1 agrees at 11 bases. V lost 5 bases and J lost 8; bases outside the gene matches: 7. CDR1 is LGHNA and CDR2 is YNFKEQ in the germline V gene. The CDR3 consists of 14 residues.

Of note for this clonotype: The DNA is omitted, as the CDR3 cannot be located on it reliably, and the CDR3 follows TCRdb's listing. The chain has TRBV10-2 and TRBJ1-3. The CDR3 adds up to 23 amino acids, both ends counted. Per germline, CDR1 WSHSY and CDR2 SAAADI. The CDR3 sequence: CASSEINYQPQHFGDGTRLSIYF.

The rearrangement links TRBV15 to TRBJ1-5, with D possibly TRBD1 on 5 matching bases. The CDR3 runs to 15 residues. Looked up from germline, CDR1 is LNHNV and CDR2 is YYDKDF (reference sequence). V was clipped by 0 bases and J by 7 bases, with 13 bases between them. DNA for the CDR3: TGTGCCACCAGCAGAGATCGTGGGGGAGGGCAGCCCCAGCATTTT. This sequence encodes CATSRDRGGGQPQHF.

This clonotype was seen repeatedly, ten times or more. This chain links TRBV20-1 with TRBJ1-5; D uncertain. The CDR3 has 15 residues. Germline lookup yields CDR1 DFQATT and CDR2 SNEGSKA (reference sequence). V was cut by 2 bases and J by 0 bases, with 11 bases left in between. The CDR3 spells CSARSGESSNQPQHF. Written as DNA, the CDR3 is TGCAGTGCTAGATCGGGAGAGTCTAGCAATCAGCCCCAGCATTTT.

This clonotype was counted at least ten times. The CDR3 is CASSRGSNTGELFF. CDR3 coding DNA: TGCGCCAGCAGTCGGGGCTCTAACACCGGGGAGCTGTTTTTT. The rearrangement uses TRBV10-1 and TRBJ2-2; D could derive from TRBD1 or TRBD2 (5 bases each). Trimming cost V 5 bases and J 2 bases, with 9 bases left between them. This CDR3 is built from 14 residues. Germline V lookup: CDR1 WNHNN, CDR2 SYGVQD (reference sequence).

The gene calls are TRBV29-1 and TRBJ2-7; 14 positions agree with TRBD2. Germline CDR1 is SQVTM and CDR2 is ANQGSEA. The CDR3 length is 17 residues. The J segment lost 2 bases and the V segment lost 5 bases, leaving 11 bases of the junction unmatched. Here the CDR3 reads CSVIAPGLAGAAYEQYF. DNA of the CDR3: TGCAGCGTTATCGCCCCGGGACTAGCGGGAGCCGCCTACGAGCAGTACTTC.

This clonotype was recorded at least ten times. DNA of the CDR3: TGTGCCAGCAGCGCGAGGGGGACTGAAGCTTTCTTT. Its translation is CASSARGTEAFF. The chain couples TRBV7-9 to TRBJ1-1, with a possible D match to TRBD1 (6 bases). The germline V and J ends were trimmed by 5 bases and 5 bases, with 9 bases remaining between them. The CDR3 length is 12 residues. Germline loops: CDR1 SEHNR, CDR2 FQNEAQ (reference sequence).

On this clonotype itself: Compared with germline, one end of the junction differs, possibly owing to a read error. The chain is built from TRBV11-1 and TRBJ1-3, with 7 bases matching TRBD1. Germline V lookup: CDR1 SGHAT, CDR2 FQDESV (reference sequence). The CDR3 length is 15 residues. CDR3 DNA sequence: TGTACCAGCAGCTTAGGTCAAGGGGGCAGCTACACCATATATTTT. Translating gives CTSSLGQGGSYTIYF.

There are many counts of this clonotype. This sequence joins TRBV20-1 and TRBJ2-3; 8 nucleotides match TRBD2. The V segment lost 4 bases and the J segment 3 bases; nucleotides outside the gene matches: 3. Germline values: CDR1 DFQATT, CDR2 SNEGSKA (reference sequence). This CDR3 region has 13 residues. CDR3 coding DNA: TGCAGTGCTATACGGGAGGGGACAGATACGCAGTATTTT. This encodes CSAIREGTDTQYF.

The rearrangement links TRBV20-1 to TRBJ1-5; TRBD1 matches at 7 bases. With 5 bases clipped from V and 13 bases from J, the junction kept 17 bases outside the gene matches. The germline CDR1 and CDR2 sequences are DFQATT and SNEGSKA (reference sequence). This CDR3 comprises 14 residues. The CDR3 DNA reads TGCAGTGCTCGGAAGGGGGCTGGGGCGGCAGGACAGCATTTT. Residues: CSARKGAGAAGQHF.

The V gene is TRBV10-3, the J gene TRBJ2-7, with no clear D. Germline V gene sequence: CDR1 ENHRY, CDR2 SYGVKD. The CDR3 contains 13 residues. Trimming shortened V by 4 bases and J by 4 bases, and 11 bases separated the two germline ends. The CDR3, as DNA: TGTGCCATCAGTGGCGGACCCCCTTACGAGCAGTACTTC. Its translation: CAISGGPPYEQYF.

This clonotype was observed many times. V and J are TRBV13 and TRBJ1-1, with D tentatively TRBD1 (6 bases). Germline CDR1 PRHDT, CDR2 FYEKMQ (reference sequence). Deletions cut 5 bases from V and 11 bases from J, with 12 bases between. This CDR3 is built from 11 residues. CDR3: CASSPRQGAFF. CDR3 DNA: TGTGCCAGCAGCCCCCGGCAGGGGGCTTTCTTT.

For the CDR3, the DNA is TGCAGTGCTCGGAGCGGGAGGGAAGAGACCCAGTACTTC. Protein: CSARSGREETQYF. The chain is built from TRBV20-1 and TRBJ2-5; 10 nucleotides agree with TRBD2. Looked up from germline, CDR1 is DFQATT and CDR2 is SNEGSKA (reference sequence). V was clipped by 5 bases and J by 3 bases; unmatched bases: 3. There are 13 residues in the CDR3.

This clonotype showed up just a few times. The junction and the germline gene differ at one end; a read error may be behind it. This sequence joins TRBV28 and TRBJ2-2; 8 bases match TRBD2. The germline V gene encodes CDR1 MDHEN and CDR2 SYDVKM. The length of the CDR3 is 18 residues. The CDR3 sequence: CASSPLKTGTSGTGGLFF. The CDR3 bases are TGTGCCAGCAGTCCCCTCAAAACCGGGACTAGTGGTACCGGGGGGCTGTTTTTT.

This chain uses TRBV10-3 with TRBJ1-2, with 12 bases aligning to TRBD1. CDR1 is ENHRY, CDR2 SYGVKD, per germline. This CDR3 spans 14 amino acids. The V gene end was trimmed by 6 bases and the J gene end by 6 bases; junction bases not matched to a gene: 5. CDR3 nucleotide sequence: TGTGCCATCAGGCCGGGACAGGGGGCGGATGGCTACACCTTC. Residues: CAIRPGQGADGYTF.

The CDR3 is CATSDTTSGGPPTQYF. Here the CDR3 DNA reads TGTGCCACCAGTGATACGACTAGCGGGGGGCCCCCGACCCAGTACTTC. This chain joins TRBV24-1 and TRBJ2-5; TRBD2 agrees at 13 bases. Germline CDR1 is KGHDR and CDR2 is SFDVKD. The CDR3 is made up of 16 amino acids. V shed 3 bases, J shed 7 bases, and the junction held 7 bases outside the gene matches.

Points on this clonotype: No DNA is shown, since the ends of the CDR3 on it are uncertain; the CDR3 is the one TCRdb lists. This chain's CDR3 is CACSARGDLVPEQYF. The rearrangement joins TRBV25-1 to TRBJ2-7; TRBD2 was called by the table and not checked on the DNA. Termini included, the CDR3 measures 15 amino acids. Per germline, CDR1 MGHDK and CDR2 SYGVNS.

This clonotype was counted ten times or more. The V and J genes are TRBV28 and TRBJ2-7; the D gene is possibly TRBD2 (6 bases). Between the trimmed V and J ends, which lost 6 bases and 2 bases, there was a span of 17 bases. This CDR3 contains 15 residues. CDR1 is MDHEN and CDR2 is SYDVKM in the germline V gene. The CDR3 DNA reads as TGTGCCAGCAGGCGAGACTCCGGGACTGCCTACGAGCAGTACTTC. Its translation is CASRRDSGTAYEQYF.

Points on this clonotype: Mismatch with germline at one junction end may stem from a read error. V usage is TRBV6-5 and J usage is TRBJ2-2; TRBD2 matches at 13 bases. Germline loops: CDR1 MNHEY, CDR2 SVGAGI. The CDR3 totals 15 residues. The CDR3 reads CASKTSGGNTGKLFF. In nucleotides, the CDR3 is TGTGCCAGCAAGACTAGCGGGGGGAACACCGGGAAGCTGTTTTTT.

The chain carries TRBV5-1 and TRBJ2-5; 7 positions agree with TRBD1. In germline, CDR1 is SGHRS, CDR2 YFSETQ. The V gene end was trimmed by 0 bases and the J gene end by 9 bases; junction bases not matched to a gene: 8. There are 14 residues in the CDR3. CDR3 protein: CASSLEGGNQPQYF. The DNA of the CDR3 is TGCGCCAGCAGCTTGGAAGGGGGCAATCAGCCCCAGTACTTC. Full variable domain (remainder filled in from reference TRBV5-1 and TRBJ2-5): KAGVTQTPRYLIKTRGQQVTLSCSPISGHRSVSWYQQTPGQGLQFLFEYFSETQRNKGNFPGRFSGRQFSNSRSEMNVSTLELGDSALYLCASSLEGGNQPQYFGPGTRLLVL.

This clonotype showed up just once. This chain's CDR3 is CASKLEPFYEQYF. CDR3 in DNA: TGTGCCAGCAAGCTGGAACCTTTCTACGAGCAGTACTTC. This chain links TRBV2 with TRBJ2-7; no definite D call. Germline values: CDR1 SNHLY, CDR2 FYNNEI. V dropped 7 bases and J dropped 3 bases, with 13 bases sitting between them. CDR3 length equals 13 residues.